This paragraph reports one T cell receptor (beta chain). Antigen: not known. TCRdb's table, derived via immunoSEQ multiplex PCR, lists solely in-frame clones and lacks some. The sample has 160,000 or so clones, around nine tenths seen once. The CDR3 sequence is 14 residues long. V lost 6 bases and J lost 5; bases outside the gene matches: 6. Germline CDR1 reads MNHEY; CDR2 reads SVGAGI. This entry comes from a study of T cell responses to AZD1222 COVID-19 vaccine. Study-level findings and limits: Only 6 or 7 AZD1222 recipients tested seropositive at baseline. The CD4 TCRs associated with vaccination extended across spike and predominated at 160-218 and 743-854. Within unmutated variant regions lay the reported targets of nearly half of spike-specific TCRs.

Sequencing used peripheral blood, obtained on day 0 of AZD1222 vaccination. The genes are TRBV6-5 and TRBJ1-5; 8 bases are a match to TRBD1. This sequence originates from an adult in good health. The CDR3: CASRDREIYQPQHF. The DNA of the CDR3 is TGTGCCAGCAGGGACAGGGAAATTTATCAGCCCCAGCATTTT.